The 13 T cell receptor beta chains in this list originate from one sample, sequenced in a study of blood T cell repertoires in COVID-19. Profiled with immunoSEQ multiplex PCR; TCRdb holds only in-frame clones, not every one. Of some 200,000 clones listed, roughly 86% are singletons. The sequenced sample was peripheral blood. These TCRs come from a woman aged 40 to 50 with acute or convalescent COVID-19.

This rearrangement joins TRBV5-5 to TRBJ1-5; D not resolved. The ends were cut back, 1 base at V and 6 bases at J, with 17 bases in the middle. There are 16 residues in the CDR3. Germline lookup yields CDR1 SGHKS and CDR2 YYEKEE (reference sequence). The CDR3, as DNA: TGTGCCAGCAGCTTGAAAAGTGTAGAGGTGTCTCAGCCCCAGCATTTT. Protein product: CASSLKSVEVSQPQHF.

The gene calls are TRBV5-1 and TRBJ1-4; weak D call: TRBD1 (5 bases). The CDR3 runs to 17 residues. Trimming pared 5 bases from V and 0 bases from J, leaving 17 bases between. The germline gives CDR1 SGHRS, CDR2 YFSETQ. CDR3 region: CASRGGLLAPTNEKLFF. CDR3 nucleotide sequence: TGCGCCAGCAGGGGGGGTCTGTTGGCCCCAACTAATGAAAAACTGTTTTTT.

The chain uses TRBV30 and TRBJ1-2; the match to TRBD1 covers 8 bases. V dropped 8 bases and J dropped 4; count of bases not matched to a gene: 9. Germline CDR1 and CDR2: GTSNPN and SVGIG (reference sequence). The CDR3 sequence is 13 residues long. The CDR3, as DNA: TGTGCCGGACAGGGCGGGGGTGTCTATGGCTACACCTTC. It yields the protein CAGQGGGVYGYTF.

In its sample, this clone was seen once. The V and J genes are TRBV7-9 and TRBJ1-5; D ambiguous. This CDR3 contains 12 residues. Germline CDR1 reads SEHNR; CDR2 reads FQNEAQ (reference sequence). Trimming cost V 5 bases and J 4 bases, with 6 bases left between them. CDR3 sequence: CASSQSNQPQHF. For the CDR3, the DNA is TGTGCCAGCAGCCAATCAAATCAGCCCCAGCATTTT.

This clone showed up just once. The chain uses TRBV9 and TRBJ2-2; 10 bases agree with TRBD2. The length of the CDR3 is 15 residues. The germline CDR1 and CDR2 sequences are SGDLS and YYNGEE. Unmatched junction bases numbered 3, after V lost 4 bases and J lost 3 bases. The CDR3 here is CASSPLAGYTGELFF. CDR3 in DNA: TGTGCCAGCAGCCCACTAGCGGGATACACCGGGGAGCTGTTTTTT.

Ten or more counts support this clone. This chain links TRBV4-3 with TRBJ1-2; a weak D match, TRBD1 (5 bases). Between the trimmed V and J ends, which lost 5 bases and 3 bases, there was a span of 10 bases. CDR3 length equals 13 residues. Per the germline V gene, CDR1 is LGHNA and CDR2 is YSLEER. CDR3 residues: CASSDTTDYGYTF. The CDR3 DNA follows: TGCGCCAGCAGCGACACGACAGACTATGGCTACACCTTC.

The V and J genes are TRBV28 and TRBJ1-2; D remains ambiguous. Trimming removed 6 bases at V and 9 bases at J, with 17 bases between. The CDR3 has 13 residues. Looked up from germline, CDR1 is MDHEN and CDR2 is SYDVKM. The CDR3 sequence: CASSPDSWLSYTF. Written as DNA, the CDR3 is TGTGCCAGCAGCCCGGACTCATGGCTGAGCTACACCTTC.

This rearrangement joins TRBV6-6 to TRBJ2-7; a possible D gene is TRBD1 (5 bases). The CDR3 runs 14 residues. The V and J ends lost 7 bases and 5 bases respectively, with 18 bases between them. CDR1 and CDR2 (germline): MNHNY, SVGAGI (reference sequence). The CDR3 here is CASIWSQGSNEQYF. CDR3 sequence (DNA): TGTGCCAGCATTTGGTCTCAGGGTAGCAACGAGCAGTACTTC.

DNA for the CDR3: TGTGCCAGCAGTTCAGTCGGACAGGGGGGTGGCTACACCTTC. Translation gives CASSSVGQGGGYTF. The chain couples TRBV27 to TRBJ1-2; 10 bases map to TRBD1. From germline, CDR1 is MNHEY and CDR2 SMNVEV (reference sequence). Trimming removed 4 bases from V and 7 bases from J; junction bases left unmatched: 6. The CDR3 totals 14 residues.

The CDR3 loop is CASSDLAGGGSNEQFF. CDR3 DNA sequence: TGTGCCAGCAGCGATCTAGCGGGAGGTGGTTCCAATGAGCAGTTCTTC. This chain links TRBV6-4 with TRBJ2-1; 11 bases map to TRBD2. The CDR3 extends over 16 amino acids. CDR1 is MRHNA, CDR2 SNTAGT, per germline. V shed 6 bases and J 6 bases; nucleotides not matched to a gene: 10.

This rearrangement joins TRBV6-1 to TRBJ1-2; the match to TRBD1 covers 10 bases. V shed 1 base and J 5 bases; nucleotides not matched to a gene: 4. Germline V lookup: CDR1 MNHNS, CDR2 SASEGT. This CDR3 has 15 amino acids. The CDR3 reads CASSEGTGGFYGYTF. In nucleotides, the CDR3 is TGTGCCAGCAGTGAAGGGACAGGGGGTTTTTATGGCTACACCTTC.

The chain combines TRBV27 with TRBJ2-2, with TRBD1 as a possible D gene (5 bases). V was trimmed by 6 bases and J by 5 bases, leaving 10 bases between them. Germline V gene sequence: CDR1 MNHEY, CDR2 SMNVEV (reference sequence). The CDR3 runs 13 residues. The CDR3 nucleotides read TGTGCCAGCAGCCCCCCAGGGACCGGGGAGCTGTTTTTT. This codes for CASSPPGTGELFF.

The chain uses TRBV6-1 and TRBJ1-5, with D possibly TRBD1 on 6 matching bases. CDR3 length equals 15 residues. Germline-derived CDR1 and CDR2 are MNHNS and SASEGT. Between the trimmed V and J ends, which lost 3 bases and 1 base, there was a span of 10 bases. In nucleotides, the CDR3 is TGTGCCAGCAGTGACCCACAGGGAAGCAATCAGCCCCAGCATTTT. This translates into CASSDPQGSNQPQHF.